This T cell receptor beta chain was profiled in a study of regulatory T cells in long-lasting Graves disease. Looking at the study overall: Antithyroid drug exposure in newly diagnosed Graves' patients had lasted under 3 months. Overall study results and limits: Persistent patients had a count of shared public clonotypes (about 2,500) that exceeded that of new patients (approximately 1,000).

The germline gives CDR1 SNHLY, CDR2 FYNNEI. The CDR3 length is 14 residues. After removal of 6 bases from V and 8 bases from J, the junction contained 9 bases not matched to a gene. Described time point: newly diagnosed GD, antithyroid drugs for less than 3 months. Isolated PBMC RNA provided the starting material for the TCR library. In the case of this clonotype: The antigen remains undetermined. Since a much larger clone is just one base distant, this may be a read error.

Libraries of TCR beta came from iRepertoire HTBI primers plus Arm-PCR of CDR3 regions. TCRdb analysed the multiplex PCR reads with MiXCR anew, one entry per CDR3 protein. The data show about 430,000 distinct CDR3 sequences, 14% to 15% seen once. A further study also used this sample, focusing on T cells in Graves' hyperthyroidism and ophthalmopathy. According to that study: Exclusions: uncontrolled infection, other autoimmune disease, pregnancy, lactation. Ophthalmopathy, as predicted by the model, came a median 6.5 months after the prediction.

The source was peripheral blood mononuclear cells (PBMCs), collected at new diagnosis, from a patient treated with antithyroid drugs. The chain recombines TRBV2 with TRBJ1-4; 7 bases map to TRBD1. This TCR derives from a woman in her 40s with Graves disease. The CDR3 loop is CASRSRGGSEKLFF. The CDR3, as DNA: TGTGCCAGCAGGAGCAGGGGGGGATCCGAAAAACTGTTTTTT.